This T cell receptor (beta chain) was documented in a study of T cell responses to AZD1222 COVID-19 vaccine. Study outcomes and limitations: Spike-spanning, vaccine-associated CD4 TCRs were dominant at 160-218 and 743-854.

Assay used: immunoSEQ multiplex PCR; TCRdb lists only in-frame clones, some missing. Seen here are over 150,000 clones, 80% to 90% observed once, and the top ten hold roughly 0.5%. Remarks on this clone: As yet, its antigen is unknown.

The V end lost 7 bases, the J end lost 2 bases, and 18 bases lay between the germline ends. Germline V gene data show CDR1 as SGHVS and CDR2 as FQNEAQ. This CDR3 spans 16 amino acids. The TCR sequence derives from an adult in good health. The chain combines TRBV7-8 with TRBJ2-1; D possibly matches TRBD1 or TRBD2 (6 bases each). The sequences come from peripheral blood, collected on day 0 of AZD1222 vaccination. The CDR3 protein is CASTATQGGTYNEQFF. CDR3 coding DNA: TGTGCCAGCACTGCCACTCAAGGGGGGACCTACAATGAGCAGTTCTTC.